One and the same sample provided the 18 T cell receptor beta chains below, sequenced in a study of blood T cell repertoires in COVID-19. Profiled with immunoSEQ multiplex PCR; TCRdb holds only in-frame clones, not every one. The table has 250,000 or so clones, 85% to 90% seen once. The sample comprised peripheral blood. Every receptor here comes from a man younger than 40 with COVID-19, enrolled during active disease.

The chain recombines TRBV9 with TRBJ2-2, with no clear D. Germline V gene lookup returns CDR1 SGDLS and CDR2 YYNGEE. V gave up 4 bases and J gave up 0 bases, with 10 bases separating them. This CDR3 is built from 15 residues. CDR3 protein: CASSYSPTNTGELFF. The CDR3 nucleotides read TGTGCCAGCAGCTATAGCCCTACGAACACCGGGGAGCTGTTTTTT.

The rearrangement links TRBV7-2 to TRBJ2-1, with D possibly being TRBD2 (6 bases). The germline CDR1 and CDR2 sequences are SGHTA and FQGNSA. The CDR3 covers 15 residues. V was clipped by 1 base and J by 7 bases, with 14 bases between them. The CDR3 nucleotides are TGTGCCAGCAGCTTAGGGATTAGCGGCATGAATGAGCAGTTCTTC. Translation: CASSLGISGMNEQFF. The variable domain in full, completed from reference TRBV7-2 and TRBJ2-1, reads GAGVSQSPSNKVTEKGKDVELRCDPISGHTALYWYRQSLGQGLEFLIYFQGNSAPDKSGLPSDRFSAERTGGSVSTLTIQRTQQEDSAVYLCASSLGISGMNEQFFGPGTRLTVL.

The rearrangement uses TRBV4-1 and TRBJ1-5; no firm D call. The CDR3 is made up of 15 amino acids. Trimming left V 1 base short and J 0 bases short, with 7 bases between. Germline V gene sequence: CDR1 MGHRA, CDR2 YSYEKL. The CDR3 coding sequence is TGCGCCAGCAGCCAAGTGTCCAGTAGCAATCAGCCCCAGCATTTT. As protein: CASSQVSSSNQPQHF.

This chain links TRBV6-2 or TRBV6-3 with TRBJ2-7; a possible D gene is TRBD1 (8 bases). Germline-derived CDR1 and CDR2 are MNHEY and SVGEGT. Trimming took 4 bases from V and 5 from J, leaving 33 bases between them. The CDR3 runs 20 residues. The DNA of the CDR3 is TGTGCCAGCAGTTTAAGGGGGTCTCCCCCTTCCTGGACAGGGAGGGACGAGCAGTACTTC. It encodes CASSLRGSPPSWTGRDEQYF.

This chain uses TRBV18 with TRBJ2-2; D possibly corresponds to TRBD1 (6 bases). The germline CDR1 and CDR2 sequences are KGHSH and LQKENI. The CDR3 extends over 16 amino acids. Trimming took 6 bases from V and 2 from J, leaving 16 bases between them. CDR3 sequence (DNA): TGTGCCAGCTCGCCGATGGACAGAGAAAACACCGGGGAGCTGTTTTTT. It yields the protein CASSPMDRENTGELFF.

The V and J genes are TRBV4-2 and TRBJ1-1; the D gene is possibly TRBD1 (5 bases). Germline values: CDR1 LGHNA, CDR2 YNFKEQ. The CDR3 has 18 residues. The ends were cut back, 0 bases at V and 0 bases at J, with 17 bases in the middle. The CDR3 sequence: CASSQDRSGPLMNTEAFF. The DNA for the CDR3 is TGTGCCAGCAGCCAAGATCGTTCAGGGCCTCTGATGAACACTGAAGCTTTCTTT.

The rearrangement uses TRBV28 and TRBJ1-2, with TRBD1 matching 8 bases. The germline CDR1 and CDR2 sequences are MDHEN and SYDVKM. V gave up 1 base and J gave up 2 bases; unmatched junction bases: 6. The CDR3 length is 16 residues. In DNA form, the CDR3 reads TGTGCCAGCAGTTTATTGCAGGGGGCGCGGAACTATGGCTACACCTTC. Encoded protein: CASSLLQGARNYGYTF.

This clone was picked up a small number of times. The J gene is TRBJ2-7, the V gene TRBV6-4, with TRBD2 identical over 9 bases. This CDR3 is built from 16 residues. Germline values: CDR1 MRHNA, CDR2 SNTAGT. V was clipped by 3 bases and J by 4 bases; unmatched bases: 10. The CDR3 DNA reads as TGTGCCAGCAGTGAGAGCCCAGGACTAGCGAGGTACGAGCAGTACTTC. Translated: CASSESPGLARYEQYF.

The chain links TRBV4-3 to TRBJ2-2, with 9 bases identical to TRBD2. In germline, CDR1 is LGHNA, CDR2 YSLEER. The V and J ends lost 3 bases and 5 bases, in that order; junction bases with no gene match: 4. This CDR3 is 15 amino acids long. Here the CDR3 reads CASSQAGGHTGELFF. CDR3 in DNA: TGCGCCAGCAGCCAGGCGGGGGGGCATACCGGGGAGCTGTTTTTT.

This clone showed up just a few times. This rearrangement joins TRBV6-2 or TRBV6-3 to TRBJ2-1; D is unclear. Trimming removed 6 bases at V and 10 bases at J, with 13 bases between. Germline V gene data show CDR1 as MNHEY and CDR2 as SVGEGT. This CDR3 comprises 12 residues. The CDR3 DNA follows: TGTGCCAGCAGCCAGACACGGATCGAGCAGTTCTTC. This translates into CASSQTRIEQFF.

This chain connects TRBV4-1 to TRBJ1-1; 7 positions agree with TRBD1. The CDR3 is 18 amino acids. Unmatched junction bases numbered 17, after V lost 1 base and J lost 6 bases. The germline V gene encodes CDR1 MGHRA and CDR2 YSYEKL. In DNA form, the CDR3 reads TGCGCCAGCAGCCAAGTTGGGGAAAGGGGGCGCTTATCGTCTGAAGCTTTCTTT. Translation gives CASSQVGERGRLSSEAFF.

The V and J genes are TRBV7-9 and TRBJ1-1; D gene ambiguous. This CDR3 spans 14 amino acids. The ends were cut back, 5 bases at V and 1 base at J, with 11 bases in the middle. Germline V gene lookup returns CDR1 SEHNR and CDR2 FQNEAQ (reference sequence). The CDR3 region is CASSPLAGNTEAFF. The CDR3 DNA sequence: TGTGCCAGCAGCCCCTTGGCAGGGAACACTGAAGCTTTCTTT.

The chain joins TRBV7-2 to TRBJ2-1; 8 nucleotides line up with TRBD1. V lost 5 bases to trimming and J lost 7 bases; unmatched junction nucleotides: 16. From germline, CDR1 is SGHTA and CDR2 FQGNSA. This CDR3 is 17 amino acids long. This CDR3 is CASSHPPGTGGGNEQFF. CDR3 in DNA: TGTGCCAGCAGCCACCCCCCCGGGACAGGTGGTGGGAATGAGCAGTTCTTC. The full variable domain, rest sourced from reference TRBV7-2 and TRBJ2-1, is GAGVSQSPSNKVTEKGKDVELRCDPISGHTALYWYRQSLGQGLEFLIYFQGNSAPDKSGLPSDRFSAERTGGSVSTLTIQRTQQEDSAVYLCASSHPPGTGGGNEQFFGPGTRLTVL.

The chain has TRBV3-1 (or the pseudogene TRBV3-2) and TRBJ1-2; 10 bases map to TRBD1. Germline assignment: CDR1 LGHDT and CDR2 YNNKEL (reference sequence). V trimming: 2 bases; J trimming: 3 bases; junction bases outside the gene matches: 3. This CDR3 is 15 amino acids long. CDR3 coding DNA: TGTGCCAGCAGCCAATGGACAGGGGGACACTATGGCTACACCTTC. This gives the protein CASSQWTGGHYGYTF.

This chain joins TRBV4-3 and TRBJ1-6; tentatively, D is TRBD1 (6 bases). V was shortened by 0 bases and J by 10 bases, with 19 bases between the two germline ends. This CDR3 spans 17 amino acids. Germline assignment: CDR1 LGHNA and CDR2 YSLEER. The CDR3 DNA sequence: TGCGCCAGCAGCCAAGAATCCGGGGGGCTCTGGGGATCACCCCTCCACTTT. Translated, it gives CASSQESGGLWGSPLHF.

The V call is TRBV6-6, the J call TRBJ2-1, with 10 positions matching TRBD2. The V gene end was trimmed by 6 bases and the J gene end by 5 bases; junction bases not matched to a gene: 1. Germline lookup yields CDR1 MNHNY and CDR2 SVGAGI (reference sequence). This CDR3 has 13 residues. This CDR3 is CASRLAGDNEQFF. As DNA, the CDR3 is TGTGCCAGCAGGCTAGCGGGGGACAATGAGCAGTTCTTC.

The chain has TRBV15 and TRBJ1-3; the D is unclear. Germline V lookup: CDR1 LNHNV, CDR2 YYDKDF (reference sequence). V lost 3 bases and J 1 base, leaving 13 bases between the germline ends. This CDR3 region has 16 residues. The CDR3 here is CATSSPSRRSGNTIYF. Written as DNA, the CDR3 is TGTGCCACCAGCAGCCCCTCGCGGAGATCTGGAAACACCATATATTTT. Complete variable domain (other parts from reference TRBV15 and TRBJ1-3): DAMVIQNPRYQVTQFGKPVTLSCSQTLNHNVMYWYQQKSSQAPKLLFHYYDKDFNNEADTPDNFQSRRPNTSFCFLDIRSPGLGDTAMYLCATSSPSRRSGNTIYFGEGSWLTVV.

This clone was seen only a few times. The chain combines TRBV7-3 with TRBJ2-1; 7 positions agree with TRBD1. V shed 5 bases and J 5 bases; nucleotides not matched to a gene: 3. The CDR3 runs 13 residues. The germline V gene has CDR1 SGHTA and CDR2 FQGTGA. For the CDR3, the DNA is TGTGCCAGCAGCCCCGACAGGGACAATGAGCAGTTCTTC. Translating it yields CASSPDRDNEQFF.